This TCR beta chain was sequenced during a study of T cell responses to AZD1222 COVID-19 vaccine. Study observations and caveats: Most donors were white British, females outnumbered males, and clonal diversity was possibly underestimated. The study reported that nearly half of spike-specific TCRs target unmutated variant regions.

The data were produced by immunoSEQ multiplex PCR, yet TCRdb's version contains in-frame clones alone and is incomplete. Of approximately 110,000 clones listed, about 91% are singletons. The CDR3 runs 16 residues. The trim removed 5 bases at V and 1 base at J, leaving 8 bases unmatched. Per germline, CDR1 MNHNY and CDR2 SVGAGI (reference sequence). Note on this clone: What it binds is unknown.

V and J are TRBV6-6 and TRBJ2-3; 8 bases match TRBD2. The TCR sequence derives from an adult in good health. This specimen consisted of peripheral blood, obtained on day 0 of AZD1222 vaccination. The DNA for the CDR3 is TGTGCCAGCAGTCGCCTCGGGGGGGTTGGCACAGATACGCAGTATTTT. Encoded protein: CASSRLGGVGTDTQYF.